What follows describes a single T cell receptor (beta chain). A few counts support this clone. Its antigen remains unidentified. No quality values exist for individual bases; no much larger clone is one base distant. This sample was taken from a study of shared T cell receptors in the human thymus (dated by TCRdb to about 2021). Study-wide context: The study examined how self-reactive, shared T-cell receptor alpha chains are generated in the human thymus.

Library preparation used the immunoSEQ multiplex PCR assay. The table was pulled from immuneACCESS by TCRdb, which kept in-frame rearrangements only. Such tables lose some clones; where checked, under half of the loss comes from unresolved V genes, and the rest has no known cause. Across this sample there are roughly 560,000 clones, with 75% to 80% seen only once. The ten largest clones add up to around 0.012% of the sample. CDR1 and CDR2 are read off the germline V gene as MDHEN and SYDVKM. Measured from the cysteine to the phenylalanine, the CDR3 is 19 residues long. The read is trimmed to its CDR3 DNA, 57 bases read in frame from base 1. Unmatched junction bases come to 24, with V trimmed by 7 bases and J by 5 bases. Another study also made use of these data, one on human thymus T cells. As the second study states: Donors were immunologically healthy infants undergoing open corrective cardiac surgery for congenital heart defects in Finland. Thymus tissue was collected as surgical resects that were removed during corrective cardiac surgery. Both the thymic and the peripheral blood repertoires appeared to show biased V and J gene segment usage. According to the related research, thymic TCR repertoires were highly overlapping among unrelated individuals. TCR alpha and beta repertoires from fewer than ten infant thymus samples and four related peripheral blood samples were characterized in the study. Donor ages ranging from about 6 to 244 days were recorded, and a handful of male and two female infants were included in the cohort. Thymocytes were freed from the tissue by mechanical means and kept at -70 degrees C as pellets of roughly 9.5-31 million cells. A QIAsymphony instrument was used to extract genomic DNA from frozen cell pellets. The immunoSEQ multiplex PCR assay was used to amplify the TCRB and TCRAD loci from a standardized amount of quality-controlled genomic DNA. The amplicons spanned the V(D)J region and were long enough to cover the CDR3 and allow V and J genes to be identified. Through the commercial immunoSEQ service, the amplicons were sequenced on an Illumina platform. Primer bias and sequencing errors were corrected as previously described, and TCRAD and TCRB were defined on the basis of the IMGT database. immunoSEQ Analyzer 3.0 and VDJTools were used for repertoire analysis, which covered basic statistics, V/J segment usage, diversity estimates, rarefaction and pairwise overlap. Chao1, ChaoE, Efron-Thisted, Shannon and inverse Simpson indices were used to estimate diversity, which was also estimated on datasets down-sampled to the smallest sample. Repertoire overlap used strict matching of CDR3 nucleotide sequence, V gene and J gene, with Jaccard-based multidimensional scaling clustering. Thymus samples yielded on average approximately 800,000 unique TCRB clonotypes, compared with 70,000 to 85,000 from blood samples.

The TCR sequence derives from a boy less than two years old with a congenital heart defect. Donor details come from another sample of the same person, matched by shared clones. Input material: thymocytes. The chain joins TRBV28 to TRBJ1-2; the central 8 bases match TRBD1. The bases are TGTGCCAGCACTTCTTCTCATGGGGGCAGGGGGCATAGCCTATATGGCTACACCTTC. This yields the protein CASTSSHGGRGHSLYGYTF.